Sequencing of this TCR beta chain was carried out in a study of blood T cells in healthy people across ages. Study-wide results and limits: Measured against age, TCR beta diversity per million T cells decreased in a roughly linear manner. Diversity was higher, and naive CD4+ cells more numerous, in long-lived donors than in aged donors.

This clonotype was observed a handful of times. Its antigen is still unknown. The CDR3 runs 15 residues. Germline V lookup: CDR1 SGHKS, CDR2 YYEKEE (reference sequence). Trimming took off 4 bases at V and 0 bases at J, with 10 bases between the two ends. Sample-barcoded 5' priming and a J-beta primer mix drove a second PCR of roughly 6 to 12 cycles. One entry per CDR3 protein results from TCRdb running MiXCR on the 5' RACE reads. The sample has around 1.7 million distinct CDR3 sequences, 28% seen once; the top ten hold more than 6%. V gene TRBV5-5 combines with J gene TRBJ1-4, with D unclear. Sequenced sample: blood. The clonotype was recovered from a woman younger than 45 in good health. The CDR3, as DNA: TGTGCCAGCAGCCCCGCCCGGGCAACTAATGAAAAACTGTTTTTT. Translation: CASSPARATNEKLFF.